This T cell receptor beta chain was recorded in a study of a mutant IDH1 vaccine in newly diagnosed glioma (dated by TCRdb to about 2021). With regard to the full study: Patients were given eight vaccinations, in weeks 1, 3, 5, 7, 11, 15, 19 and 23, which matched visits V03 through V10. Vaccination began 4-6 weeks after radiotherapy alone, or alongside temozolomide cycles in the chemotherapy-containing groups. Of the 30 or so patients who were treated, approximately 60% were male and roughly 40% were female, and the mean age was around 40 years. Prior to enrollment, standard therapy consisting of radiotherapy alone, temozolomide alone, or radiochemotherapy with temozolomide had been administered to patients, with the combination being received by most patients. Peripheral blood was drawn at six visits: V03 (baseline), V05, V07, V10, V12 and V13. Longitudinal TCRB deep sequencing was performed for fewer than 30 treated patients wherever samples were available for exploratory analyses.

The time point label, read with the paper, signifies: week 23, last vaccination. Each vaccine dose was 300 ug of a 20-mer mutant IDH1 peptide in Montanide, given subcutaneously with topical imiquimod. All donors had newly diagnosed IDH1-mutant astrocytomas of WHO grade 3 or 4 that showed loss of nuclear ATRX. The samples were drawn from NOA16, a multicentre, single-arm, open-label phase I trial in Germany that tested a mutant IDH1 peptide vaccine in humans for the first time. The DNeasy Blood and Tissue Kit was used to extract genomic DNA from EDTA blood for TCRB sequencing. Library preparation was by the immunoSEQ multiplex PCR assay. The hsTCRB Kit was used according to the manufacturer's protocol to amplify rearranged TCR beta chain sequences. TCRB libraries were sequenced on an Illumina MiSeq. Processing in the source paper ran as follows. The kit vendor's proprietary platform handled demultiplexing, trimming and gene mapping. TCRdb provides this immuneACCESS table in a form limited to in-frame rearrangements. Some clones are lacking; in checked studies, under half of them reflect an unresolved V gene, and why the rest are absent is not known. That table supplies the V and J calls and clone size; D and trimming were determined from the DNA. Within this sample are about 64,000 clones, with around 84% of them counted one time only. The ten top clones hold about 4.1% of the sample.

The study at large found these results: The authors noted that analyses of patient blood samples could not be reproduced because of sample limitations. Immune responses induced by the vaccine were seen in approximately 92% of patients across multiple MHC alleles. No apparent relationship was observed between pseudoprogression and alterations in the top peripheral T cell clonotypes detected by TCRB sequencing. Availability determined which PBMC samples were chosen for TCRB deep sequencing.

This clone was observed a single time. Its antigen target is currently unknown. No base qualities exist here, and no much larger clone lies one base off it. Clipping removes 0 bases from V and 11 bases from J, with 5 as the unmatched junction base count. From the germline V gene, CDR1 is MGHRA and CDR2 is YSYEKL. The CDR3 runs 14 residues from the cysteine to the phenylalanine. Only the CDR3 portion is preserved as DNA: 42 bases, with reading frame beginning at the first base. This TCR derives from a man younger than 45 with glioma. The sequence joins TRBV4-1 to TRBJ2-2; 8 middle bases align to TRBD1. Sequenced here: PBMCs, sampled from a glioma patient whose treatment included an IDH1 peptide vaccine. The DNA is as follows: TGCGCCAGCAGCCAAGAAGACAGGGGAGGAGAGCTGTTTTTT. It codes for CASSQEDRGGELFF.